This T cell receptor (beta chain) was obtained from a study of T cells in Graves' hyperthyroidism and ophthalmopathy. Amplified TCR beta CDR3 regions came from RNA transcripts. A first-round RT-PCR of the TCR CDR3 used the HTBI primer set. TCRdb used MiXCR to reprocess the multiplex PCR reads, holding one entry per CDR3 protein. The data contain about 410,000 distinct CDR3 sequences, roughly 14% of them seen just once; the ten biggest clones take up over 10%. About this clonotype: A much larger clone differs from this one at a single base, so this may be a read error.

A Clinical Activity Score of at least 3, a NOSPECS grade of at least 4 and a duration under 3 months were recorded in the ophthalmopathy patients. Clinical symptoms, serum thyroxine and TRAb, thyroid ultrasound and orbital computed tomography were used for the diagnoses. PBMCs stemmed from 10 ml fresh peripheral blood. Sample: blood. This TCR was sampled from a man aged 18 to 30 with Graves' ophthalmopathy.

CDR3 sequence (DNA): TGCAGTGCTAGGGGTGACAGGGAATACGAGCAGTACTTC. Translated, it gives CSARGDREYEQYF. The chain couples TRBV20-1 to TRBJ2-7; TRBD1 matches at 7 bases. CDR1 and CDR2 (germline): DFQATT, SNEGSKA (reference sequence). The CDR3 has 13 residues. V was pared by 3 bases and J by 4 bases, with 6 bases of the junction left unmatched.